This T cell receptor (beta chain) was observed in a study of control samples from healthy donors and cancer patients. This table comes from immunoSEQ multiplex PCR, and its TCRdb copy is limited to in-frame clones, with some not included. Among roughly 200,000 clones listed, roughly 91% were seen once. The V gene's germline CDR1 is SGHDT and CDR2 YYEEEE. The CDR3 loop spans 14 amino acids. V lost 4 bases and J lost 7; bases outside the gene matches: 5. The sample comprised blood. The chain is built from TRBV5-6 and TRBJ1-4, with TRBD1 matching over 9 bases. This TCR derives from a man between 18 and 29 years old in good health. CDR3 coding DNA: TGTGCCAGCAGCGGAACAGGGGGCGGTGAAAAACTGTTTTTT. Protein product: CASSGTGGGEKLFF.